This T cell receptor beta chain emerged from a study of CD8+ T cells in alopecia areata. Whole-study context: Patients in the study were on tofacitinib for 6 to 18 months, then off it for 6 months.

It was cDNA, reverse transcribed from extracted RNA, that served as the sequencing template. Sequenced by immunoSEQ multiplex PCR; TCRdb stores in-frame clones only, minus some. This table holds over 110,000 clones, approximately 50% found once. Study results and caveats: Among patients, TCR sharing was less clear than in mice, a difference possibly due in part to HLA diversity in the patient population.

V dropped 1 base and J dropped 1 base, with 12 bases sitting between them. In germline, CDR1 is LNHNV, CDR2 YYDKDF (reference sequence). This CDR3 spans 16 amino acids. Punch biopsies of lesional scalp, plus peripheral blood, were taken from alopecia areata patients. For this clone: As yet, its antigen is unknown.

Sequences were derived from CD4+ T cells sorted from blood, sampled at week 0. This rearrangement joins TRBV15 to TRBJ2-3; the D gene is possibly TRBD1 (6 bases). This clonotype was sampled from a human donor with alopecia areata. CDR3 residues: CATSRGNRDRTDTQYF. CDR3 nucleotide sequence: TGTGCCACCAGCAGAGGAAACAGGGATCGCACAGATACGCAGTATTTT.